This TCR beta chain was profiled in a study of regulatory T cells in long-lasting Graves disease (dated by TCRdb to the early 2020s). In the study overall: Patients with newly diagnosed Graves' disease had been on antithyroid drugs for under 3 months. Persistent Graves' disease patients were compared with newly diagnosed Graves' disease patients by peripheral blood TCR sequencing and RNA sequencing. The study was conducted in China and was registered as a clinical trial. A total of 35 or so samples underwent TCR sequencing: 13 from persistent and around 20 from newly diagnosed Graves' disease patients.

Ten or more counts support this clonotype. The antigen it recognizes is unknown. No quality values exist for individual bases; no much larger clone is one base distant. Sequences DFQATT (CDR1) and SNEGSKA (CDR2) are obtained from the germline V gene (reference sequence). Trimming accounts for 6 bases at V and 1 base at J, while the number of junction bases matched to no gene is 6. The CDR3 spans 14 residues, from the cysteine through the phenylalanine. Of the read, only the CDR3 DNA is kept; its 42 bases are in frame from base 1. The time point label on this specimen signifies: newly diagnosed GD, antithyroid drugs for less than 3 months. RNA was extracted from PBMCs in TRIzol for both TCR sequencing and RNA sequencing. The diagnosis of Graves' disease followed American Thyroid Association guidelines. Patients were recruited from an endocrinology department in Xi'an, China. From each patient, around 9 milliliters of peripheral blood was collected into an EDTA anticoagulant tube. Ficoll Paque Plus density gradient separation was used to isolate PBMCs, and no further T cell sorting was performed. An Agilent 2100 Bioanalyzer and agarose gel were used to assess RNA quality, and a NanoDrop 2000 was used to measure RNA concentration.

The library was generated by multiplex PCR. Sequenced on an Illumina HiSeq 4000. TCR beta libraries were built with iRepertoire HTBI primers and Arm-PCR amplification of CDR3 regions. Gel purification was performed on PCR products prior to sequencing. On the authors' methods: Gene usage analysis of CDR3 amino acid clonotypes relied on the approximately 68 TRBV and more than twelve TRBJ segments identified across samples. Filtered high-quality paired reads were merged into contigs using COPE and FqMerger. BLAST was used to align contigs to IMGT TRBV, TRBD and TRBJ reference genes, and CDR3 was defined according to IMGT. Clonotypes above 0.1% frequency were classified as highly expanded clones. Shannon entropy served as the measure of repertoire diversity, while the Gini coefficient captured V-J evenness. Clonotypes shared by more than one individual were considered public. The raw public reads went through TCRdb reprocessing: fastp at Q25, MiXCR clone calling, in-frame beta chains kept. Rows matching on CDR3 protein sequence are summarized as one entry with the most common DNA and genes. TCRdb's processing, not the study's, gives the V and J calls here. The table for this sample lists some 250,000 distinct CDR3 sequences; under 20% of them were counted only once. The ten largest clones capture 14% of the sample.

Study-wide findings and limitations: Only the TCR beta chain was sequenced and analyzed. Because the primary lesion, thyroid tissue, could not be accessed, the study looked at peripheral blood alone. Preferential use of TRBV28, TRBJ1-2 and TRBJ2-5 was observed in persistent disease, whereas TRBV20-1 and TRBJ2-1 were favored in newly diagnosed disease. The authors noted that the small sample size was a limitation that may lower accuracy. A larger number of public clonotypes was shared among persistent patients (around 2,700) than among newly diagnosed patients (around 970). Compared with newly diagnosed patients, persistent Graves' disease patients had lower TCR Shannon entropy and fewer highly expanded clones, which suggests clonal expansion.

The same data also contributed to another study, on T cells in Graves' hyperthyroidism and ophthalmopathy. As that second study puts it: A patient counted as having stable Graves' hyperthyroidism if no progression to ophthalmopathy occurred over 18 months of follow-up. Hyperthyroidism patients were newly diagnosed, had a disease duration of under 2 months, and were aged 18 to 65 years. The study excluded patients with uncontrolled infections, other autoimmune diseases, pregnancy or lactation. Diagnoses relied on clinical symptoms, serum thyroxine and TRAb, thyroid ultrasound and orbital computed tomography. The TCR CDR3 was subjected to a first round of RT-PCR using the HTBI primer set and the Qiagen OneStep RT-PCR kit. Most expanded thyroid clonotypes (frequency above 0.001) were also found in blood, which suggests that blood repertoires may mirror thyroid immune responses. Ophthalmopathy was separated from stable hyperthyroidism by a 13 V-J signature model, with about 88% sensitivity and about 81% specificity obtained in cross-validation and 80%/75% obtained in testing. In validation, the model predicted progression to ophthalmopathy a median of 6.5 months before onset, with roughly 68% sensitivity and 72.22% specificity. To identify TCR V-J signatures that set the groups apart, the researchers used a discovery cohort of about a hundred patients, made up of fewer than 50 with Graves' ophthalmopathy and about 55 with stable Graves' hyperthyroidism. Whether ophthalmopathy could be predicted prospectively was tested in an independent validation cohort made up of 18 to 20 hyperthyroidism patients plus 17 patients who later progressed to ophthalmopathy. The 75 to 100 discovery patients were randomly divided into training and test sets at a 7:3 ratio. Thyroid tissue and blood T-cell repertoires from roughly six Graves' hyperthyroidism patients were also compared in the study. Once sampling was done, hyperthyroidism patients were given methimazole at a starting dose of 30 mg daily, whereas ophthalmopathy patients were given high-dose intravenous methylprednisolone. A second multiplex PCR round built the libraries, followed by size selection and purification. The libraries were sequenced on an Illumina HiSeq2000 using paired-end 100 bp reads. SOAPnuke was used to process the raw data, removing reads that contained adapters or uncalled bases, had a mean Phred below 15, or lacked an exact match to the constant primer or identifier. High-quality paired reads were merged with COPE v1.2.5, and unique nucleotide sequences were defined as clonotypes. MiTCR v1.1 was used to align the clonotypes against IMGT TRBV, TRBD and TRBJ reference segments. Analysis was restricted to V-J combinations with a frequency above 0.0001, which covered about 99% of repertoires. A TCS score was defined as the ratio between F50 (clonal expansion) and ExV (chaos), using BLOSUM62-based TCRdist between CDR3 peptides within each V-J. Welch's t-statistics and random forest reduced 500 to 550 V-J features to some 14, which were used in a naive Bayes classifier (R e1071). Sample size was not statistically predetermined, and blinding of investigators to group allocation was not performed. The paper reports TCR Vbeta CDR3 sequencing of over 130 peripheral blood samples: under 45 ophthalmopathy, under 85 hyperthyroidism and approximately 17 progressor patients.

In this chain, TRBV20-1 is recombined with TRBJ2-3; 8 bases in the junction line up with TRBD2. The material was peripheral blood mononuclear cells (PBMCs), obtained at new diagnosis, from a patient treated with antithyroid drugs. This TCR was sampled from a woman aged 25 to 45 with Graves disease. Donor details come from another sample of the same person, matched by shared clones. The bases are TGCAGTGCCGGGGGGGGTAAGGGCACAGATACGCAGTATTTT. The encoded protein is CSAGGGKGTDTQYF.